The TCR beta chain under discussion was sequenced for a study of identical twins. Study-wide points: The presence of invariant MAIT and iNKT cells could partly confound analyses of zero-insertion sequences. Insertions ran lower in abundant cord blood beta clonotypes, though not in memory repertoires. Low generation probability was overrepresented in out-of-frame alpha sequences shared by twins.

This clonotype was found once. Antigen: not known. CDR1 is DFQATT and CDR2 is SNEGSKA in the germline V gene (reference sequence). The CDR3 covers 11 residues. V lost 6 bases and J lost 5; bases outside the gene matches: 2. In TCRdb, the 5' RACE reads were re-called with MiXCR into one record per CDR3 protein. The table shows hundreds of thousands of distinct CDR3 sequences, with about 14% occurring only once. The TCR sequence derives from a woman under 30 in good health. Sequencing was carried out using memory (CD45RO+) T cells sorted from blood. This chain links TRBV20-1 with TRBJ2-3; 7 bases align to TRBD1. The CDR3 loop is CSAPGGDTQYF. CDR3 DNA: TGCAGTGCCCCAGGGGGAGATACGCAGTATTTT.